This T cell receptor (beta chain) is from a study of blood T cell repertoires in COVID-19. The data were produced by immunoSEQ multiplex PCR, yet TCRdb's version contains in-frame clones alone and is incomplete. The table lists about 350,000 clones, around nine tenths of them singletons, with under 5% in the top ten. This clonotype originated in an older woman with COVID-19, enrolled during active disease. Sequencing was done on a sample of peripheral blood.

CDR3 DNA: TGTGCCAGCAGCTCCGGACAGGGGAGCTACCTAAACTATGGCTACACCTTC. Amino acids: CASSSGQGSYLNYGYTF. The gene calls are TRBV7-8 and TRBJ1-2, with TRBD1 identical over 9 bases. The CDR3 runs 17 residues. V shed 4 bases, J shed 2 bases, and the junction held 11 bases outside the gene matches. The germline V gene has CDR1 SGHVS and CDR2 FQNEAQ.